One sample yielded the 3 T cell receptor beta chains listed below, sequenced in a study of blood T cells in healthy people across ages. PCR was performed a second time for roughly 7 to 11 cycles using a sample-barcoded 5' primer and a J-beta primer mix. A single record per CDR3 protein comes from TCRdb applying MiXCR to the 5' RACE reads. The repertoire holds 890,000 or so distinct CDR3 sequences, with around two thirds as singletons. The specimen was blood. The source is a man younger than 45 in good health.

The chain employs TRBV3-1 and TRBJ1-5, with D possibly matching TRBD1 (5 bases). CDR1 is LGHDT, CDR2 YNNKEL, per germline (reference sequence). The V end was cut by 4 bases, the J end by 4 bases, with 14 bases between. The CDR3 length is 15 residues. CDR3 DNA sequence: TGTGCCAGCAGCCTCGGGGCAGTGGGGAATCAGCCCCAGCATTTT. This sequence encodes CASSLGAVGNQPQHF.

The chain couples TRBV20-1 to TRBJ2-1; TRBD1 is a possible D gene (6 bases). The CDR3 covers 15 residues. V was cut by 3 bases and J by 4 bases, with 16 bases left in between. The V gene's germline CDR1 is DFQATT and CDR2 SNEGSKA (reference sequence). Here the CDR3 reads CSASASGHPYNEQFF. CDR3 DNA: TGCAGTGCTAGTGCCTCGGGACACCCGTACAATGAGCAGTTCTTC.

The V call is TRBV7-9, the J call TRBJ1-2; 9 bases align to TRBD1. This CDR3 is 15 amino acids long. Germline V gene lookup returns CDR1 SEHNR and CDR2 FQNEAQ (reference sequence). V shed 2 bases and J 8 bases; nucleotides not matched to a gene: 9. CDR3 loop: CASSLSPGTGNGYTF. CDR3 nucleotides: TGTGCCAGCAGCTTATCCCCCGGGACAGGGAACGGCTACACCTTC.